The sample holds many counts of the clone carrying this T cell receptor (beta chain). Its antigen is not identified. The sample belongs to a study of CD8+CD57+ T cells in acquired aplastic anemia. Study-level background: Isolated CD4+ and CD8+ cells, once sorted, yielded DNA averaging around 3.3 ug.

Regarding the study as a whole: A set of roughly 27 CD8+ CDR3 sequences was shared between patients and controls, and these sequences appeared highly expressed in patients. No significant patient-versus-control difference appeared in CD8+ Simpson's diversity.

The CDR3 runs to 15 residues. J lost 2 bases, V lost 1 base, and 3 bases had no gene match. The germline V gene has CDR1 SGHRS and CDR2 YFSETQ. Researchers used genomic DNA as the template to profile TCR beta VDJ and CDR3. TCRdb reanalysed the reads using MiXCR and keeps one entry per CDR3 protein. This sample has some 280,000 distinct CDR3 sequences, with about 56% found just once. This chain joins TRBV5-1 and TRBJ2-3, with 8 positions matching TRBD2. This clonotype originated in a human donor with severe aplastic anemia or a healthy control (not recorded which). Sequences were obtained from sorted CD4+, CD8+, or CD8+CD57+ T cells (not recorded which) from PBMCs. The CDR3 DNA sequence: TGCGCCAGCAGCTTGCAGCGGGGGACCACAGATACGCAGTATTTT. It specifies CASSLQRGTTDTQYF.